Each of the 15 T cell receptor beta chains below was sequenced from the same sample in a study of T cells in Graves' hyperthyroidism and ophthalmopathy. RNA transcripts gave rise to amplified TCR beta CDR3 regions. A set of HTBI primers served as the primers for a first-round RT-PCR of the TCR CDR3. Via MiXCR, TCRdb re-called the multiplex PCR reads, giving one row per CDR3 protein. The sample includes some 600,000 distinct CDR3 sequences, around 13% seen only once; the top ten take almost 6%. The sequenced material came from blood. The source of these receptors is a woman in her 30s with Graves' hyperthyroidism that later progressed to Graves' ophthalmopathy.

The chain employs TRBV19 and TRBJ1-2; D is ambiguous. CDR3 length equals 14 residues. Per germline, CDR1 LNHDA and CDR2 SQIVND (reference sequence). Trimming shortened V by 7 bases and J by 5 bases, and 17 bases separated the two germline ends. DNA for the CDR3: TGTGCCAGTAACCTCTCGAGGCTCCGGTATGGCTACACCTTC. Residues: CASNLSRLRYGYTF.

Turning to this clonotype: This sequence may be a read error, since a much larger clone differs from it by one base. The CDR3 reads CASNTVRQGQETQYF. In DNA form, the CDR3 reads TGTGCCAGCAACACGGTTAGACAGGGTCAAGAGACCCAGTACTTC. The chain recombines TRBV4-2 with TRBJ2-5, with 7 nucleotides matching TRBD1. Losses at the gene ends were 7 bases for V and 2 bases for J; bases not matched to a gene: 10. The length of the CDR3 is 15 residues. Germline lookup yields CDR1 LGHNA and CDR2 YNFKEQ.

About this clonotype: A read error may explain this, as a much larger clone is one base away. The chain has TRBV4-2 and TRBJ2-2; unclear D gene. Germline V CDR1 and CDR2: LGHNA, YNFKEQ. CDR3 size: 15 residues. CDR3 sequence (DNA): TGTGCCGGCAGCCAAGTTGGAGATCATACCGGGGAGCTGTTTTTT. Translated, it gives CAGSQVGDHTGELFF.

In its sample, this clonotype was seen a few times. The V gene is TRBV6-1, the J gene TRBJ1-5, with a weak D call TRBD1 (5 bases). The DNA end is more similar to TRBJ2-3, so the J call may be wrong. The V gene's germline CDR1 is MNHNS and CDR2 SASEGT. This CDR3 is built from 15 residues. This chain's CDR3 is CASTPLQWGNQPQYF. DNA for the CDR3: TGTGCCAGCACCCCCCTCCAGTGGGGCAATCAGCCCCAGTATTTT.

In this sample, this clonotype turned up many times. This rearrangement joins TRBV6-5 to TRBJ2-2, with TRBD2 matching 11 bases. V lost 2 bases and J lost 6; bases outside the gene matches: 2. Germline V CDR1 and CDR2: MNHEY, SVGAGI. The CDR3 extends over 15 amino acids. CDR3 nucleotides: TGTGCCAGCAGTTACCTGACTAGCGGGGCCGGGGAGCTGTTTTTT. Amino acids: CASSYLTSGAGELFF.

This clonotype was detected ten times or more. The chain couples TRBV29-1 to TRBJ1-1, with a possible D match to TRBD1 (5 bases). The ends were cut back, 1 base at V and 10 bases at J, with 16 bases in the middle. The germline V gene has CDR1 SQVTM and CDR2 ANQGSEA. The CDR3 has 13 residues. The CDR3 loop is CSVEAFADRGAFF. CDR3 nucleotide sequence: TGCAGCGTTGAAGCATTTGCCGACAGAGGAGCTTTCTTT.

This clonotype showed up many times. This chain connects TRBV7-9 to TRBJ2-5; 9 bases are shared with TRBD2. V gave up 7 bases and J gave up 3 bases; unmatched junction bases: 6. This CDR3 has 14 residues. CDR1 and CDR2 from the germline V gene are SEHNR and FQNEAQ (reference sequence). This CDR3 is CASMLTSGEETQYF. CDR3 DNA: TGTGCCAGCATGTTGACTAGCGGAGAAGAGACCCAGTACTTC. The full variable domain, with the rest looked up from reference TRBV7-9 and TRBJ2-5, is DTGVSQNPRHKITKRGQNVTFRCDPISEHNRLYWYRQTLGQGPEFLTYFQNEAQLEKSRLLSDRFSAERPKGSFSTLEIQRTEQGDSAMYLCASMLTSGEETQYFGPGTRLLVL.

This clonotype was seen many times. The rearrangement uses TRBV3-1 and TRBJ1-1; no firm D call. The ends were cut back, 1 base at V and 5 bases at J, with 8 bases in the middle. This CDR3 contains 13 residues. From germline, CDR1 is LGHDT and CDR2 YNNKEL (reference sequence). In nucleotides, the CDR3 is TGTGCCAGCAGCCAAGGGAGGGAAACTGAAGCTTTCTTT. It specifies CASSQGRETEAFF.

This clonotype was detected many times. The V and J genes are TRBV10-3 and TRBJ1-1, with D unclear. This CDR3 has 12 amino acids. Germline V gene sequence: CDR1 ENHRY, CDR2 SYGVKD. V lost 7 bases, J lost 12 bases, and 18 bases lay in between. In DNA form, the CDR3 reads TGTGCCATCACAACCCCGCCGGCCGAACCTTTCTTT. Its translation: CAITTPPAEPFF.

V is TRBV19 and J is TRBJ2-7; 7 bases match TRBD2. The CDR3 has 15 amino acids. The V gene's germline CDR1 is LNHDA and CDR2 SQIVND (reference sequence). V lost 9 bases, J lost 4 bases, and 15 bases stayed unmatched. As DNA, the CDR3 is TGTGCCAGCAAAGATCGCGGGAGAGGGGAGTACGAGCAGTACTTC. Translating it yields CASKDRGRGEYEQYF. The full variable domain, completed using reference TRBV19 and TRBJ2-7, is DGGITQSPKYLFRKEGQNVTLSCEQNLNHDAMYWYRQDPGQGLRLIYYSQIVNDFQKGDIAEGYSVSREKKESFPLTVTSAQKNPTAFYLCASKDRGRGEYEQYFGPGTRLTVT.

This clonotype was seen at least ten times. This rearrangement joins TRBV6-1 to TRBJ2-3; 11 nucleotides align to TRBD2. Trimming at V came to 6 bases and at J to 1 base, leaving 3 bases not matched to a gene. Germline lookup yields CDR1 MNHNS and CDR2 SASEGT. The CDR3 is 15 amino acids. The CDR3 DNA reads TGTGCCAGCAGGAGACTAGCGGGGCGCACAGATACGCAGTATTTT. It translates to CASRRLAGRTDTQYF.

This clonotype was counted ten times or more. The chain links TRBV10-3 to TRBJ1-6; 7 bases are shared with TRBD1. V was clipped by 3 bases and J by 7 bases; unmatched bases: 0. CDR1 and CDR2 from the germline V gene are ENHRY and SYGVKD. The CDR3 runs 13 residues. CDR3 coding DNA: TGTGCCATCAGTGAACAGGGGAATTCACCCCTCCACTTT. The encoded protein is CAISEQGNSPLHF.

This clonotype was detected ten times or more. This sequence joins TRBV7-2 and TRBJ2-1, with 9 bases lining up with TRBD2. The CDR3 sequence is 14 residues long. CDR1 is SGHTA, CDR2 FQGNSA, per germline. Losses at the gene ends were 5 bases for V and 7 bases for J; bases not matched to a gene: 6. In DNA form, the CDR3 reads TGTGCCAGCAGCCAGGGACTAGCAGCAAATGAGCAGTTCTTC. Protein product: CASSQGLAANEQFF. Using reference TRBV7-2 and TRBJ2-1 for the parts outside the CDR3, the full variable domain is GAGVSQSPSNKVTEKGKDVELRCDPISGHTALYWYRQSLGQGLEFLIYFQGNSAPDKSGLPSDRFSAERTGGSVSTLTIQRTQQEDSAVYLCASSQGLAANEQFFGPGTRLTVL.

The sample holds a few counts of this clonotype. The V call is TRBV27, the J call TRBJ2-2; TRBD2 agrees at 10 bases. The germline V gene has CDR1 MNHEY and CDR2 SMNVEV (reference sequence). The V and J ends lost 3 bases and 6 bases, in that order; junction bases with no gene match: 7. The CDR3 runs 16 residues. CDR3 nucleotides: TGTGCCAGCAGTTTGGTAGCGGGAGGTAGTCCCGGGGAGCTGTTTTTT. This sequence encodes CASSLVAGGSPGELFF.

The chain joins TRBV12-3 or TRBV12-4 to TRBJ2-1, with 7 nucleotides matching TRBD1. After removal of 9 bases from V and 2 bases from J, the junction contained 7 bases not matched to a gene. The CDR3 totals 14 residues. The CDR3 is CASNTGAAYNEQFF. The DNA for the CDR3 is TGTGCCAGTAACACAGGGGCCGCCTACAATGAGCAGTTCTTC.